This T cell receptor beta chain emerged from a study of CD8 T cells in ankylosing spondylitis. Study observations and caveats: Disease-linked clones reportedly showed significant enrichment in matched ankylosing spondylitis synovial fluid. What appeared characteristic of ankylosing spondylitis blood was a TCR beta motif of several highly homologous variants.

Trimming removed 3 bases from V and 8 bases from J, with 32 bases in between. CDR3 length equals 20 residues. Germline CDR1 and CDR2: SGHAT and FQNNGV. This clonotype appeared a few times. Its matching antigen is unknown. One entry per CDR3 protein, called by TCRdb with MiXCR from the 5' RACE reads. The data hold approximately 300,000 distinct CDR3 sequences, with approximately 8.2% observed a single time. The receptor's source is a male donor with ankylosing spondylitis. Sequences were obtained from blood, either unsorted or a sorted T cell fraction (not recorded which). The chain recombines TRBV11-2 with TRBJ1-3, with D tentatively TRBD1 (6 bases). DNA of the CDR3: TGTGCCAGCAGCTTTCCCAAGATATTTACTCCGGGGGGCTCGAGGGACACCATATATTTT. Translating gives CASSFPKIFTPGGSRDTIYF.